This entry lists 10 T cell receptor beta chains sequenced from one sample in a study of T-cell reconstitution after alpha-beta-depleted transplantation in children. Molecular barcoding with unique molecular identifiers was used for the TCRbeta library. TCRdb re-derived calls from the PCR reads in MiXCR, one entry per CDR3 protein. The sample lists 190,000 or so distinct CDR3 sequences, 6.3% seen once, with around 4.1% in the top ten. Specimen: PBMCs, collected before TCRalphabeta/CD19-depleted stem cell transplant. These receptors came from a girl under two years old with combined immunodeficiency, due to receive a stem cell transplant.

This clonotype was seen ten or more times. The chain uses TRBV6-1 and TRBJ2-7; the match to TRBD1 covers 11 bases. The CDR3 totals 16 residues. The germline CDR1 and CDR2 sequences are MNHNS and SASEGT. Trimming at V came to 5 bases and at J to 3 bases, leaving 9 bases not matched to a gene. The CDR3 sequence: CASSLNPGQGGYEQYF. CDR3 nucleotides: TGTGCCAGCAGTCTAAATCCGGGACAGGGGGGCTACGAGCAGTACTTC.

This clonotype was detected ten times or more. The chain uses TRBV5-5 and TRBJ2-1, with D perhaps TRBD1 (7 bases). Germline V gene sequence: CDR1 SGHKS, CDR2 YYEKEE (reference sequence). V was clipped by 0 bases and J by 7 bases, with 17 bases between them. The CDR3 consists of 16 residues. CDR3 DNA: TGTGCCAGCAGCTTGGTGGCGGGACAGCCAGAAAATGAGCAGTTCTTC. It specifies CASSLVAGQPENEQFF.

In this sample, this clonotype turned up many times. The rearrangement links TRBV18 to TRBJ2-3, with 12 bases aligning to TRBD2. V shed 0 bases and J 1 base; nucleotides not matched to a gene: 8. CDR3 length equals 19 residues. Germline V CDR1 and CDR2: KGHSH, LQKENI. CDR3 region: CASSPPSGWTSGGTDTQYF. Written as DNA, the CDR3 is TGTGCCAGCTCACCACCGTCCGGATGGACTAGCGGGGGCACAGATACGCAGTATTTT.

This clonotype was found many times. This rearrangement joins TRBV4-3 to TRBJ2-7; D is perhaps TRBD1 (6 bases). The CDR3 runs to 16 residues. CDR1 LGHNA and CDR2 YSLEER come from the germline V gene. With 3 bases removed from V and 2 bases from J, the gap between germline ends came to 17 bases. CDR3 DNA: TGCGCCAGCAGCCACATGGACAGCCCAGCGACCTACGAGCAGTACTTC. Translation gives CASSHMDSPATYEQYF.

This clonotype showed up just a few times. The genes are TRBV6-1 and TRBJ2-7, with D unclear. Trimming took 4 bases from V and 4 from J, leaving 14 bases between them. The CDR3 spans 14 residues. Germline values: CDR1 MNHNS, CDR2 SASEGT. The CDR3 sequence: CASSGNLVGYEQYF. For the CDR3, the DNA is TGTGCCAGCAGTGGGAATTTGGTGGGTTACGAGCAGTACTTC.

The sample holds one count of this clonotype. The chain is built from TRBV4-2 and TRBJ2-5, with D perhaps being TRBD1 or TRBD2 (5 bases each). Germline lookup yields CDR1 LGHNA and CDR2 YNFKEQ. V lost 0 bases to trimming and J lost 12 bases, with 23 bases between them. The CDR3 sequence is 16 residues long. CDR3 DNA: TGTGCCAGCAGCCAAGAGTCTTTGGACATTCGGGACCCAGAGTACTTC. It is translated as CASSQESLDIRDPEYF.

This clonotype was counted many times. This chain uses TRBV9 with TRBJ2-1; 8 positions match TRBD2. The CDR3 spans 16 residues. V trimming: 0 bases; J trimming: 2 bases; junction bases outside the gene matches: 4. Germline lookup yields CDR1 SGDLS and CDR2 YYNGEE. CDR3 sequence: CASSVGFSGAYNEQFF. The CDR3, as DNA: TGTGCCAGCAGCGTAGGGTTTAGCGGGGCCTACAATGAGCAGTTCTTC.

This clonotype was picked up a small number of times. The chain carries TRBV4-2 and TRBJ2-5; 8 bases agree with TRBD2. Trimming took 0 bases from V and 3 from J; bases not matched to a gene: 9. The germline V gene encodes CDR1 LGHNA and CDR2 YNFKEQ. The CDR3 totals 17 residues. CDR3 region: CASSQEWAGGLEETQYF. CDR3 nucleotides: TGTGCCAGCAGCCAAGAATGGGCGGGGGGCCTTGAAGAGACCCAGTACTTC.

This clonotype came up many times. This CDR3 is CASSLVWSSSYNEQFF. CDR3 in DNA: TGTGCCAGCAGCTTAGTGTGGTCCAGCTCCTACAATGAGCAGTTCTTC. This rearrangement joins TRBV11-2 to TRBJ2-1; D gene unclear. This CDR3 comprises 16 residues. Per germline, CDR1 SGHAT and CDR2 FQNNGV. Trimming left V 1 base short and J 0 bases short, with 10 bases between. The full variable domain, completed using reference TRBV11-2 and TRBJ2-1, is EAGVAQSPRYKIIEKRQSVAFWCNPISGHATLYWYQQILGQGPKLLIQFQNNGVVDDSQLPKDRFSAERLKGVDSTLKIQPAKLEDSAVYLCASSLVWSSSYNEQFFGPGTRLTVL.

This clonotype showed up many times. This rearrangement joins TRBV12-3 or TRBV12-4 to TRBJ2-3, with a possible D match to TRBD2 (6 bases). The CDR3 has 19 amino acids. Trimming cost V 4 bases and J 3 bases, with 26 bases left between them. The CDR3 DNA reads as TGTGCCAGCAGTTCCCCGGGGGTTAGCGGAATGGGGAGGACAGATACGCAGTATTTT. Protein: CASSSPGVSGMGRTDTQYF.